The subject of this entry is one TCR beta chain. The source of the sample is a study of blood T cell repertoires in COVID-19. Study-level background: Samples of COVID-19 (acute and convalescent) were obtained from the United States, Italy and Spain.

Per germline, CDR1 MDHEN and CDR2 SYDVKM. The V end was cut by 3 bases, the J end by 8 bases, with 11 bases between. The CDR3 extends over 14 amino acids. Original analysis: Scientists estimated how many nucleated cells there were by amplifying reference gene primers. Measured with immunoSEQ multiplex PCR; TCRdb has only the in-frame clones, and not every one. Clonal size and the V and J genes are those of that table, whereas D and trimming came from the DNA. This sample has approximately 150,000 clones, with more than 70% found just once. This sequence was found in a man in his fifties who had recovered from COVID-19. Sample: peripheral blood. The chain is built from TRBV28 and TRBJ1-6; D remains ambiguous. CDR3 sequence: CASSFGEVYSPLHF. CDR3 nucleotides: TGTGCCAGCAGTTTTGGGGAGGTATATTCACCCCTCCACTTT.